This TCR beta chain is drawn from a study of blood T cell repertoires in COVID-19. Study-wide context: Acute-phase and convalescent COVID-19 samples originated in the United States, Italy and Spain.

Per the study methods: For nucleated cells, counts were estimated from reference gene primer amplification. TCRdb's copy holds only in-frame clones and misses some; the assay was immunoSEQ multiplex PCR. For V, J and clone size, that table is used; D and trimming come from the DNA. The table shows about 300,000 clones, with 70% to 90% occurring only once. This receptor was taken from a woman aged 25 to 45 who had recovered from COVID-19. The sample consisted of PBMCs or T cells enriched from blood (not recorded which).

CDR3 sequence (DNA): TGTGCCAGCAGTTTTTGGGCAGGGGGCGCAGTCGGAAACACCATATATTTT. Protein sequence: CASSFWAGGAVGNTIYF. This chain connects TRBV28 to TRBJ1-3; 8 bases fit TRBD1. V trimming: 3 bases; J trimming: 4 bases; junction bases outside the gene matches: 11. CDR3 size: 17 residues. From germline, CDR1 is MDHEN and CDR2 SYDVKM. Full variable domain (remainder filled in from reference TRBV28 and TRBJ1-3): DVKVTQSSRYLVKRTGEKVFLECVQDMDHENMFWYRQDPGLGLRLIYFSYDVKMKEKGDIPEGYSVSREKKERFSLILESASTNQTSMYLCASSFWAGGAVGNTIYFGEGSWLTVV.